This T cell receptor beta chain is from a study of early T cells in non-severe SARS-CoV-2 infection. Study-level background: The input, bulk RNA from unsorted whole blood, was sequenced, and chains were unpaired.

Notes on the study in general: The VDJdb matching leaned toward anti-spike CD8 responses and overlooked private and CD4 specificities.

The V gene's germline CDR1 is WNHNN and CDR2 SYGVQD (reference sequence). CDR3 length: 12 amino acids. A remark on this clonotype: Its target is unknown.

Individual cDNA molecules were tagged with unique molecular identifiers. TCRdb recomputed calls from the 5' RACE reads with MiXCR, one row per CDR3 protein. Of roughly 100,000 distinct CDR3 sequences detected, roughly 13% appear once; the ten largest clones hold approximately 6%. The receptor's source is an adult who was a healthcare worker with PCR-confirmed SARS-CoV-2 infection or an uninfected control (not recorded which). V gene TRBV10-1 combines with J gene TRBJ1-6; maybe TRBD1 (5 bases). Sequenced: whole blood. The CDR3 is CEAGRLNSPLHF. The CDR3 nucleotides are TGCGAAGCAGGGCGTCTAAATTCACCCCTCCACTTT.